The 30 T cell receptor beta chains presented below share a single source sample, sequenced in a study of Tregs in tolerant kidney transplant recipients. For these receptors, no antigen is known. Data came from immunoSEQ multiplex PCR; TCRdb stores just in-frame clones and leaves some out. The data contain 15,000 to 18,000 clones, 53% of them singletons. CFSE-labeled recipient PBMCs were cultured roughly 6 days with irradiated graft donor PBMCs, then FACS-sorted. The sample in question was CD4+ T cells from blood cultured with allogeneic cells, obtained before the transplant. The receptors were gathered from a human patient who received a combined kidney and bone marrow transplant.

V is TRBV7-2 and J is TRBJ2-1, with 7 bases aligning to TRBD1. Germline loops: CDR1 SGHTA, CDR2 FQGNSA. V lost 7 bases, J lost 4 bases, and 13 bases stayed unmatched. The CDR3 sequence is 16 residues long. CDR3 protein: CASTRWDRRSYNEQFF. DNA for the CDR3: TGTGCCAGCACCAGGTGGGACAGAAGGAGTTACAATGAGCAGTTCTTC.

This clone occurred many times. The chain joins TRBV9 to TRBJ2-3; D gene ambiguous. Looked up from germline, CDR1 is SGDLS and CDR2 is YYNGEE. The CDR3 covers 12 residues. The V end lost 4 bases, the J end lost 6 bases, and 9 bases lay between the germline ends. Here the CDR3 reads CASSRDRDTQYF. CDR3 DNA sequence: TGTGCCAGCAGCCGCGATCGTGATACGCAGTATTTT.

The CDR3 protein is CASSYGLDQPQHF. CDR3 in DNA: TGTGCCAGCAGCTATGGCTTGGATCAGCCCCAGCATTTT. The chain couples TRBV7-6 to TRBJ1-5; D uncertain. CDR3 size: 13 residues. Per germline, CDR1 SGHVS and CDR2 FNYEAQ. Trimming cost V 4 bases and J 5 bases, with 9 bases left between them.

V gene TRBV9 combines with J gene TRBJ2-3; D might be TRBD2 (5 bases). In germline, CDR1 is SGDLS, CDR2 YYNGEE. The V end lost 5 bases, the J end lost 7 bases, and 8 bases lay between the germline ends. The CDR3 covers 11 residues. This CDR3 reads CASSRGNTQYF. The CDR3 coding sequence is TGTGCCAGCAGTCGGGGAAATACGCAGTATTTT. The entire variable domain, with the rest obtained from reference TRBV9 and TRBJ2-3, is as follows: DSGVTQTPKHLITATGQRVTLRCSPRSGDLSVYWYQQSLDQGLQFLIQYYNGEERAKGNILERFSAQQFPDLHSELNLSSLELGDSALYFCASSRGNTQYFGPGTRLTVL.

The chain joins TRBV11-3 to TRBJ2-3, with TRBD1 matching over 8 bases. The germline gives CDR1 SGHNT, CDR2 YENEEA. CDR3 length equals 16 residues. J lost 1 base, V lost 5 bases, and 8 bases had no gene match. CDR3: CASSPGTGSRTDTQYF. The CDR3, as DNA: TGTGCCAGCAGCCCAGGGACAGGTAGCCGCACAGATACGCAGTATTTT.

This chain connects TRBV7-2 to TRBJ2-5; TRBD1 might be the D (8 bases). Germline assignment: CDR1 SGHTA and CDR2 FQGNSA. V was pared by 5 bases and J by 4 bases, with 17 bases between. The length of the CDR3 is 15 residues. CDR3: CASSLVQGGGETQYF. Here the CDR3 DNA reads TGTGCCAGCAGCCTCGTACAGGGGGGGGGAGAGACCCAGTACTTC.

The chain links TRBV7-9 to TRBJ2-1; 9 bases map to TRBD1. The CDR3 has 15 amino acids. Germline V lookup: CDR1 SEHNR, CDR2 FQNEAQ (reference sequence). V lost 7 bases, J lost 8 bases, and 12 bases stayed unmatched. Here the CDR3 DNA reads TGTGCCAGCACCTCAACAGGGGGCCGGGGGTATGAGCAGTTCTTC. Translation gives CASTSTGGRGYEQFF.

This clone was detected a few times. The chain recombines TRBV19 with TRBJ2-1, with 7 bases lining up with TRBD1. Germline V CDR1 and CDR2: LNHDA, SQIVND (reference sequence). The CDR3 sequence is 16 residues long. J was trimmed by 3 bases and V by 4 bases; bases with no gene match: 9. The CDR3 spells CASSKPGTARYNEQFF. The CDR3 bases are TGTGCCAGTAGTAAACCGGGGACAGCCCGCTACAATGAGCAGTTCTTC.

V is TRBV7-9 and J is TRBJ2-1; D uncertain. The germline gives CDR1 SEHNR, CDR2 FQNEAQ (reference sequence). V gave up 6 bases and J gave up 7 bases, with 10 bases separating them. The length of the CDR3 is 12 residues. CDR3 protein: CASSSHGNEQFF. CDR3 nucleotide sequence: TGTGCCAGCAGTTCCCACGGTAATGAGCAGTTCTTC.

This chain uses TRBV6-6 with TRBJ2-7; 8 positions agree with TRBD2. CDR1 and CDR2 (germline): MNHNY, SVGAGI (reference sequence). V gave up 4 bases and J gave up 4 bases; unmatched junction bases: 0. The length of the CDR3 is 12 residues. CDR3 nucleotides: TGTGCCAGCAGTTTAGCGGGGTACGAGCAGTACTTC. Translated, it gives CASSLAGYEQYF.

V and J are TRBV7-2 and TRBJ1-2; tentative D call: TRBD1 (6 bases). This CDR3 region has 19 residues. Germline V lookup: CDR1 SGHTA, CDR2 FQGNSA. Trimming left V 0 bases short and J 4 bases short, with 24 bases between. The CDR3 loop is CASSLAIQGRILNLYGYTF. CDR3 sequence (DNA): TGTGCCAGCAGCTTAGCGATACAGGGACGGATACTTAACCTCTATGGCTACACCTTC.

This clone appeared a few times. The J gene is TRBJ2-1, the V gene TRBV4-1; 8 bases line up with TRBD1. This CDR3 contains 17 residues. Trimming at V came to 0 bases and at J to 8 bases, leaving 12 bases not matched to a gene. Germline V gene sequence: CDR1 MGHRA, CDR2 YSYEKL. For the CDR3, the DNA is TGCGCCAGCAGCCAAGAAATAACCGGGACAGGACGTCATGAGCAGTTCTTC. This translates into CASSQEITGTGRHEQFF.

CDR3 residues: CASSARTGGESQPQHF. The DNA of the CDR3 is TGTGCCAGCAGTGCCAGGACAGGGGGAGAAAGTCAGCCCCAGCATTTT. This chain links TRBV6-1 with TRBJ1-5; 10 nucleotides align to TRBD1. J lost 6 bases, V lost 4 bases, and 9 bases had no gene match. The CDR3 consists of 16 residues. Germline CDR1 reads MNHNS; CDR2 reads SASEGT.

Sample share makes this clone medium-sized. The V call is TRBV7-9, the J call TRBJ2-2; TRBD2 is a possible D gene (6 bases). Germline CDR1 SEHNR, CDR2 FQNEAQ (reference sequence). This CDR3 has 15 amino acids. The V end lost 2 bases, the J end lost 0 bases, and 7 bases lay between the germline ends. CDR3 sequence: CASSLWRANTGELFF. The CDR3 DNA sequence: TGTGCCAGCAGCTTATGGAGGGCGAACACCGGGGAGCTGTTTTTT. The complete variable domain, with remaining parts taken from reference TRBV7-9 and TRBJ2-2, reads DTGVSQNPRHKITKRGQNVTFRCDPISEHNRLYWYRQTLGQGPEFLTYFQNEAQLEKSRLLSDRFSAERPKGSFSTLEIQRTEQGDSAMYLCASSLWRANTGELFFGEGSRLTVL.

The chain combines TRBV5-6 with TRBJ1-2; tentatively, D is TRBD1 (5 bases). The germline gives CDR1 SGHDT, CDR2 YYEEEE. V lost 4 bases and J lost 8, with 15 bases in between. CDR3 length equals 13 residues. The CDR3 DNA follows: TGTGCCAGCAGCCGCCGGTCAGGGTTCGGCTACACCTTC. This encodes CASSRRSGFGYTF.

The sample holds a few counts of this clone. The chain is built from TRBV19 and TRBJ2-5, with TRBD2 matching over 8 bases. V trimming: 5 bases; J trimming: 2 bases; junction bases outside the gene matches: 13. The CDR3 length is 17 residues. Germline loops: CDR1 LNHDA, CDR2 SQIVND (reference sequence). CDR3 sequence (DNA): TGTGCCAGTAGTCCTCCGAGTAGCGGGATGACTCAAGAGACCCAGTACTTC. Translation gives CASSPPSSGMTQETQYF.

This rearrangement joins TRBV27 to TRBJ2-3, with a weak D call TRBD1 (6 bases). V was clipped by 5 bases and J by 0 bases, with 15 bases between them. The CDR3 spans 16 residues. Germline values: CDR1 MNHEY, CDR2 SMNVEV (reference sequence). The CDR3 DNA reads TGTGCCAGCAGTCCTTACCCGGGACACAGCACAGATACGCAGTATTTT. Protein sequence: CASSPYPGHSTDTQYF.

This clone was detected only a few times. The chain recombines TRBV7-2 with TRBJ2-1, with D tentatively TRBD2 (5 bases). V shed 1 base and J shed 10 bases, with 11 bases lying between them. The CDR3 sequence is 13 residues long. Per germline, CDR1 SGHTA and CDR2 FQGNSA. Here the CDR3 reads CASSLGASREQFF. The CDR3, as DNA: TGTGCCAGCAGCTTAGGTGCTAGCCGAGAGCAGTTCTTC.

The rearrangement joins TRBV5-6 to TRBJ2-1; D gene unclear. Germline values: CDR1 SGHDT, CDR2 YYEEEE. V was cut by 0 bases and J by 9 bases, with 4 bases left in between. The CDR3 sequence is 11 residues long. CDR3 coding DNA: TGTGCCAGCAGCTTGGGTAGTGAGCAGTTCTTC. Translation gives CASSLGSEQFF.

This clone was counted between two and nine times. The chain links TRBV6-5 to TRBJ2-1; 8 positions agree with TRBD2. J gave up 2 bases and V 8 bases, and 5 bases lay outside the gene matches. The CDR3 runs to 14 residues. The V gene's germline CDR1 is MNHEY and CDR2 SVGAGI. The CDR3 loop is CASRSGLAYNEQFF. CDR3 in DNA: TGTGCCAGCCGATCGGGACTAGCCTACAATGAGCAGTTCTTC.

This clone has only a few counts. The V gene is TRBV29-1, the J gene TRBJ1-2; TRBD1 aligns across 8 bases. This CDR3 has 13 residues. V shed 0 bases, J shed 4 bases, and the junction held 1 base outside the gene matches. Germline V gene lookup returns CDR1 SQVTM and CDR2 ANQGSEA. CDR3 nucleotide sequence: TGCAGCGTTGAAGAAACAGGGGGCTATGGCTACACCTTC. This translates into CSVEETGGYGYTF.

This chain connects TRBV7-3 to TRBJ2-2; tentative D call: TRBD1 (6 bases). This CDR3 spans 17 amino acids. Germline V gene data show CDR1 as SGHTA and CDR2 as FQGTGA. V lost 2 bases and J lost 3, with 16 bases in between. The CDR3 bases are TGTGCCAGCAGCTTATCCGGGACACCGAGTGACACCGGGGAGCTGTTTTTT. Its protein is CASSLSGTPSDTGELFF.

J is TRBJ2-7 and V is TRBV2; D call uncertain. Trimming removed 4 bases from V and 1 base from J, with 5 bases in between. The CDR3 spans 12 residues. Germline V CDR1 and CDR2: SNHLY, FYNNEI. CDR3 DNA: TGTGCCAGCAGTGGGGCGTCCTACGAGCAGTACTTC. Amino acid sequence: CASSGASYEQYF.

The chain employs TRBV5-1 and TRBJ2-2; D may be TRBD2 (6 bases). CDR1 is SGHRS and CDR2 is YFSETQ in the germline V gene. With 7 bases removed from V and 5 bases from J, the gap between germline ends came to 12 bases. There are 13 residues in the CDR3. The CDR3 loop is CASRRGGTGELFF. CDR3 nucleotide sequence: TGCGCCAGCCGGCGGGGTGGAACCGGGGAGCTGTTTTTT.

This clone was counted between two and nine times. V is TRBV28 and J is TRBJ1-5, with 7 bases identical to TRBD1. In germline, CDR1 is MDHEN, CDR2 SYDVKM. The CDR3 is 17 amino acids. V trimming: 3 bases; J trimming: 2 bases; junction bases outside the gene matches: 10. The CDR3 spells CASSFRAGGFGNQPQHF. The CDR3, as DNA: TGTGCCAGCAGTTTTAGGGCAGGGGGATTCGGCAATCAGCCCCAGCATTTT.

The V gene is TRBV6-5, the J gene TRBJ2-7; TRBD2 matches at 10 bases. Looked up from germline, CDR1 is MNHEY and CDR2 is SVGAGI. Trimming at V came to 5 bases and at J to 5 bases, leaving 6 bases not matched to a gene. The length of the CDR3 is 14 residues. CDR3 sequence: CASSDFLAGDEQYF. CDR3 DNA sequence: TGTGCCAGCAGTGATTTCCTAGCGGGAGACGAGCAGTACTTC.

The rearrangement links TRBV4-3 to TRBJ2-3; TRBD1 aligns across 8 bases. V trimming: 1 base; J trimming: 1 base; junction bases outside the gene matches: 4. Germline V CDR1 and CDR2: LGHNA, YSLEER. The CDR3 covers 16 residues. CDR3 in amino acids: CASSQGQGWGTDTQYF. In nucleotides, the CDR3 is TGCGCCAGCAGCCAAGGACAGGGGTGGGGCACAGATACGCAGTATTTT.

The chain has TRBV30 and TRBJ1-2; the D gene is possibly TRBD1 (5 bases). The ends were cut back, 6 bases at V and 0 bases at J, with 11 bases in the middle. CDR1 is GTSNPN, CDR2 SVGIG, per germline (reference sequence). There are 13 residues in the CDR3. This chain's CDR3 is CACTTATNYGYTF. In DNA form, the CDR3 reads TGTGCCTGTACGACAGCTACTAACTATGGCTACACCTTC. Complete variable domain (other parts from reference TRBV30 and TRBJ1-2): SQTIHQWPATLVQPVGSPLSLECTVEGTSNPNLYWYRQAAGRGLQLLFYSVGIGQISSEVPQNLSASRPQDRQFILSSKKLLLSDSGFYLCACTTATNYGYTFGSGTRLTVV.

The V and J genes are TRBV11-2 and TRBJ2-7, with TRBD2 matching over 11 bases. The V and J ends lost 0 bases and 7 bases, in that order; junction bases with no gene match: 5. The CDR3 extends over 15 amino acids. Looked up from germline, CDR1 is SGHAT and CDR2 is FQNNGV. In DNA form, the CDR3 reads TGTGCCAGCAGCTTAGAACTAGCGGGAGCGCGGGAGCAGTACTTC. Protein: CASSLELAGAREQYF. Full variable domain (rest looked up from reference TRBV11-2 and TRBJ2-7): EAGVAQSPRYKIIEKRQSVAFWCNPISGHATLYWYQQILGQGPKLLIQFQNNGVVDDSQLPKDRFSAERLKGVDSTLKIQPAKLEDSAVYLCASSLELAGAREQYFGPGTRLTVT.

The chain links TRBV7-6 to TRBJ1-5; D might be TRBD1 (5 bases). The CDR3 has 14 amino acids. Per germline, CDR1 SGHVS and CDR2 FNYEAQ. Trimming cost V 1 base and J 4 bases, with 8 bases left between them. The CDR3 reads CASSLERGNQPQHF. DNA for the CDR3: TGTGCCAGCAGCTTAGAACGGGGGAATCAGCCCCAGCATTTT.